Each of the 24 T cell receptor beta chains below was sequenced from the same sample in a study of long-term antiretroviral therapy in people with HIV. Sequencing relied on immunoSEQ assay v3.0, run at survey level. Sequenced by immunoSEQ multiplex PCR; TCRdb stores in-frame clones only, minus some. The sample holds several thousand clones; 60% to 85% are singletons and the top ten take roughly 25%. The sample in question was unsorted PBMCs, obtained 0.6 years before starting antiretroviral therapy. The receptors were sampled from a man aged 40-50 years with HIV.

This chain joins TRBV29-1 and TRBJ2-7, with 9 bases that match TRBD1. This CDR3 has 13 amino acids. The germline V gene has CDR1 SQVTM and CDR2 ANQGSEA. After removal of 6 bases from V and 3 bases from J, the junction contained 6 bases not matched to a gene. This chain's CDR3 is CSVSGQGDYEQYF. In DNA, the CDR3 is TGCAGCGTATCGGGACAGGGAGACTACGAGCAGTACTTC.

The chain carries TRBV28 and TRBJ1-1; TRBD1 aligns across 7 bases. The V gene end was trimmed by 6 bases and the J gene end by 7 bases; junction bases not matched to a gene: 8. The germline V gene has CDR1 MDHEN and CDR2 SYDVKM. The CDR3 contains 13 residues. CDR3 coding DNA: TGTGCCAGCAGCGTACAGGGGTCCCTTGAAGCTTTCTTT. As protein: CASSVQGSLEAFF.

Here the CDR3 reads CASSPGTGGYNEQFF. In DNA form, the CDR3 reads TGTGCCAGTAGTCCCGGGACGGGGGGGTACAATGAGCAGTTCTTC. The chain joins TRBV19 to TRBJ2-1; TRBD2 matches 8 bases. CDR3 size: 15 residues. Trimming took 5 bases from V and 4 from J; bases not matched to a gene: 7. Per germline, CDR1 LNHDA and CDR2 SQIVND (reference sequence).

The chain employs TRBV7-9 and TRBJ1-2, with D maybe TRBD1 (5 bases). Per the germline V gene, CDR1 is SEHNR and CDR2 is FQNEAQ (reference sequence). This CDR3 contains 16 residues. The germline V and J ends were trimmed by 1 base and 6 bases, with 18 bases remaining between them. In DNA, the CDR3 is TGTGCCAGCAGCTTAGGAGAGTTATGGCAGGGAGATGGCTACACCTTC. Translation: CASSLGELWQGDGYTF.

The CDR3 here is CAWGVKDEQFF. The CDR3 region has the DNA TGTGCCTGGGGGGTTAAGGATGAGCAGTTCTTC. The chain couples TRBV30 to TRBJ2-1; the D is unclear. From germline, CDR1 is GTSNPN and CDR2 SVGIG (reference sequence). Trimming removed 5 bases from V and 8 bases from J, with 10 bases in between. The CDR3 has 11 amino acids.

This clone was seen a few times. The CDR3, as DNA: TGCGCCAGCAGCCACCAGGGAGAGATGAACACTGAAGCTTTCTTT. Protein: CASSHQGEMNTEAFF. The chain links TRBV5-1 to TRBJ1-1; D perhaps matches TRBD1 (5 bases). CDR1 is SGHRS and CDR2 is YFSETQ in the germline V gene. The V gene lost 4 bases and the J gene lost 0 bases, with 13 bases spanning the gap. CDR3 length equals 15 residues.

This chain uses TRBV9 with TRBJ2-1, with TRBD2 identical over 7 bases. The CDR3 is made up of 17 amino acids. Germline trimming cut 0 bases from V and 2 bases from J; bases unmatched to any gene: 8. Germline V gives CDR1 SGDLS, CDR2 YYNGEE. CDR3 DNA: TGTGCCAGCAGCGTAGCAGGTTCTAGCGGAGCCTACAATGAGCAGTTCTTC. Residues: CASSVAGSSGAYNEQFF.

This chain links TRBV10-3 with TRBJ2-3; D is perhaps TRBD1 or TRBD2 (5 bases each). Per the germline V gene, CDR1 is ENHRY and CDR2 is SYGVKD. This CDR3 comprises 15 residues. Trimming took off 4 bases at V and 5 bases at J, with 16 bases between the two ends. The CDR3 DNA is TGTGCCATCAGTGGGGGGTGGCAGGGTGTAGATACGCAGTATTTT. This gives the protein CAISGGWQGVDTQYF.

CDR3 loop: CASSIVPQGSGNTIYF. The CDR3 nucleotides read TGTGCCAGTAGTATAGTGCCACAGGGATCTGGAAACACCATATATTTT. The chain employs TRBV19 and TRBJ1-3, with a tentative D call TRBD1 (6 bases). The CDR3 spans 16 residues. Germline CDR1 LNHDA, CDR2 SQIVND (reference sequence). The germline V and J ends were trimmed by 1 base and 1 base, with 11 bases remaining between them.

This chain uses TRBV29-1 with TRBJ2-3; 16 bases are shared with TRBD2. CDR3 length: 18 residues. V lost 8 bases to trimming and J lost 1 base; unmatched junction nucleotides: 12. Germline lookup yields CDR1 SQVTM and CDR2 ANQGSEA. The DNA for the CDR3 is TGCAGCATAAAAGGGACTAGCGGGGGGGTTGTCGGCACAGATACGCAGTATTTT. Its translation: CSIKGTSGGVVGTDTQYF.

This clone was picked up a small number of times. V and J are TRBV2 and TRBJ1-5, with D uncertain. The V and J ends lost 4 bases and 5 bases respectively, with 9 bases between them. Germline V gene lookup returns CDR1 SNHLY and CDR2 FYNNEI. The CDR3 runs 13 residues. This chain's CDR3 is CASSGQVYQPQHF. The CDR3 DNA reads as TGTGCCAGCAGTGGGCAGGTTTATCAGCCCCAGCATTTT. Full variable domain (rest looked up from reference TRBV2 and TRBJ1-5): EPEVTQTPSHQVTQMGQEVILRCVPISNHLYFYWYRQILGQKVEFLVSFYNNEISEKSEIFDDQFSVERPDGSNFTLKIRSTKLEDSAMYFCASSGQVYQPQHFGDGTRLSIL.

V and J are TRBV9 and TRBJ1-6; D call uncertain. The CDR3 length is 13 residues. Per the germline V gene, CDR1 is SGDLS and CDR2 is YYNGEE. With 0 bases removed from V and 10 bases from J, the gap between germline ends came to 8 bases. CDR3 DNA: TGTGCCAGCAGCGTAGACAACTTATCACCCCTCCACTTT. Its translation is CASSVDNLSPLHF.

DNA for the CDR3: TGCGCCAGCAGCCAAGGGCCCCGGACAGGGAATACTGAAGCTTTCTTT. Protein sequence: CASSQGPRTGNTEAFF. This chain connects TRBV4-1 to TRBJ1-1; 8 bases align to TRBD1. With 1 base clipped from V and 5 bases from J, the junction kept 9 bases outside the gene matches. This CDR3 region has 16 residues. From germline, CDR1 is MGHRA and CDR2 YSYEKL.

This chain uses TRBV21-1 with TRBJ1-2; the D segment call TRBD1 is taken from the table without a DNA check. TRBV21-1 is classified as a pseudogene. The CDR3 is 14 amino acids. The CDR3 coding sequence is TGTGCCAGCAGCAAGAGGACAGGGCCCTATGGCTACACCTTC. Translation: CASSKRTGPYGYTF.

V and J are TRBV11-2 and TRBJ2-1; perhaps TRBD2 as D (5 bases). The CDR3 sequence is 14 residues long. The germline gives CDR1 SGHAT, CDR2 FQNNGV. The ends were cut back, 1 base at V and 7 bases at J, with 11 bases in the middle. CDR3 amino acids: CASSLVLEGNEQFF. CDR3 bases: TGTGCCAGCAGCTTAGTGCTAGAGGGAAATGAGCAGTTCTTC.

The V and J genes are TRBV6-6 and TRBJ2-3, with D hard to call. The length of the CDR3 is 15 residues. The germline V and J ends were trimmed by 5 bases and 0 bases, with 12 bases remaining between them. Germline V CDR1 and CDR2: MNHNY, SVGAGI (reference sequence). CDR3 DNA sequence: TGTGCCAGCAGTAGACACCCGGCTAGCACAGATACGCAGTATTTT. This translates into CASSRHPASTDTQYF.

This clone showed up just a few times. The chain uses TRBV29-1 and TRBJ2-2, with D unresolved. Between the trimmed V and J ends, which lost 3 bases and 6 bases, there was a span of 8 bases. From germline, CDR1 is SQVTM and CDR2 ANQGSEA. The CDR3 covers 12 residues. In DNA, the CDR3 is TGCAGCGTTGAGTGGGAAGCCGGGGAGCTGTTTTTT. Protein sequence: CSVEWEAGELFF.

The genes are TRBV6-5 and TRBJ1-4, with TRBD1 identical over 9 bases. The CDR3 totals 16 residues. Unmatched junction bases numbered 2, after V lost 0 bases and J lost 3 bases. Germline V CDR1 and CDR2: MNHEY, SVGAGI. CDR3 protein: CASSYSNRGPNEKLFF. The CDR3 region has the DNA TGTGCCAGCAGTTACTCGAACAGGGGGCCTAATGAAAAACTGTTTTTT.

The chain is built from TRBV5-1 and TRBJ2-3; 8 bases are a match to TRBD1. There are 13 residues in the CDR3. CDR1 and CDR2 (germline): SGHRS, YFSETQ. V lost 4 bases and J lost 4; bases outside the gene matches: 2. CDR3: CASSQDRADTQYF. CDR3 in DNA: TGCGCCAGCAGCCAGGACAGGGCAGATACGCAGTATTTT.

The chain employs TRBV9 and TRBJ1-1; D is unclear. Trimming removed 0 bases from V and 1 base from J, with 10 bases in between. Per germline, CDR1 SGDLS and CDR2 YYNGEE. The CDR3 spans 15 residues. The CDR3 DNA reads TGTGCCAGCAGCGTAGATGGAGCTACGAACACTGAAGCTTTCTTT. Amino acids: CASSVDGATNTEAFF.

This chain uses TRBV19 with TRBJ1-1, with TRBD1 matching over 8 bases. The CDR3 has 14 residues. The V segment lost 7 bases and the J segment 0 bases; nucleotides outside the gene matches: 4. The germline V gene has CDR1 LNHDA and CDR2 SQIVND (reference sequence). This CDR3 reads CASTTGGMNTEAFF. The CDR3 DNA follows: TGTGCCAGTACCACAGGGGGAATGAACACTGAAGCTTTCTTT.

This chain connects TRBV19 to TRBJ2-3, with 8 positions matching TRBD2. V lost 6 bases, J lost 1 base, and 0 bases stayed unmatched. Germline V lookup: CDR1 LNHDA, CDR2 SQIVND (reference sequence). The CDR3 is 13 amino acids. CDR3 coding DNA: TGTGCCAGTAGCGGGAGGGGCACAGATACGCAGTATTTT. Amino acid sequence: CASSGRGTDTQYF. The variable domain in full, with the rest retrieved from reference TRBV19 and TRBJ2-3, is DGGITQSPKYLFRKEGQNVTLSCEQNLNHDAMYWYRQDPGQGLRLIYYSQIVNDFQKGDIAEGYSVSREKKESFPLTVTSAQKNPTAFYLCASSGRGTDTQYFGPGTRLTVL.

This clone is judged large. This sequence joins TRBV7-3 and TRBJ1-2; 9 bases align to TRBD1. V shed 0 bases, J shed 6 bases, and the junction held 5 bases outside the gene matches. The CDR3 spans 15 residues. In germline, CDR1 is SGHTA, CDR2 FQGTGA. In nucleotides, the CDR3 is TGTGCCAGCAGCTTAACGGGACAGGGTCCCGATGGCTACACCTTC. Translated, it gives CASSLTGQGPDGYTF.

The chain recombines TRBV5-6 with TRBJ2-3; TRBD1 or TRBD2 may be the D gene (7 bases each). The CDR3 covers 16 residues. Germline-derived CDR1 and CDR2 are SGHDT and YYEEEE. The V gene lost 3 bases and the J gene lost 6 bases, with 20 bases spanning the gap. CDR3 DNA: TGTGCCAGCAGCTCAAGGGGGCGGGGGTTGTCGGATACGCAGTATTTT. It codes for CASSSRGRGLSDTQYF.